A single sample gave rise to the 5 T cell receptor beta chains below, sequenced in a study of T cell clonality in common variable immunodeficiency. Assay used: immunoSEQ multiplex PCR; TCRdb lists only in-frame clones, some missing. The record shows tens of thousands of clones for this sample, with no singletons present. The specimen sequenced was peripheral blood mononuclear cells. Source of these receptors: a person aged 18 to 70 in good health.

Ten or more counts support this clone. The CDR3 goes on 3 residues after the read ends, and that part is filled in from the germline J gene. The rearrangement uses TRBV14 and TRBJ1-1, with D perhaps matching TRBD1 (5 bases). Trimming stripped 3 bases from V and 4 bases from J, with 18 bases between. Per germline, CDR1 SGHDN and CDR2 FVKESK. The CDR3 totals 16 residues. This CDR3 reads CASSQPLGGGTTEAFF. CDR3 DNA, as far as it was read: TGTGCCAGCAGCCAGCCCCTCGGGGGTGGGACCACTGAA.

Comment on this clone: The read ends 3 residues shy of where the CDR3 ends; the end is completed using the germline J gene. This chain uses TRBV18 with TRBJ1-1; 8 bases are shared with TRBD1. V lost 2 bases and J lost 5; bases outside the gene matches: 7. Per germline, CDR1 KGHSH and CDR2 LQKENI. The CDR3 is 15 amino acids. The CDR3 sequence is CASSPTGQGGTEAFF. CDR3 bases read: TGTGCCAGCTCACCAACAGGACAGGGTGGGACTGAA.

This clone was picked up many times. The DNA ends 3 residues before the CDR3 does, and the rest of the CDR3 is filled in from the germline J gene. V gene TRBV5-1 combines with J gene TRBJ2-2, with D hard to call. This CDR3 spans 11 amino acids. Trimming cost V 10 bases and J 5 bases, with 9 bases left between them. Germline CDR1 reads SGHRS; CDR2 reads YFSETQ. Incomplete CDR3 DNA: TGCGCCTCCACCAGGACCGGGGAG. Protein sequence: CASTRTGE. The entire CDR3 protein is CASTRTGELFF.

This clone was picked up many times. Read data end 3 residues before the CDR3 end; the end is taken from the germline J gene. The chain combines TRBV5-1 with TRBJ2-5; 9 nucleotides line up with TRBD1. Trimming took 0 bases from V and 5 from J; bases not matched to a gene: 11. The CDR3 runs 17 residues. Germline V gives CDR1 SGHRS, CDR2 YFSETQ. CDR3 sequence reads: CASSLAPGTGSGETQYF. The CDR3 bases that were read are TGCGCCAGCAGCTTGGCTCCCGGGACAGGGTCGGGCGAGACC. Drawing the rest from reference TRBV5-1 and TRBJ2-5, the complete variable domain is KAGVTQTPRYLIKTRGQQVTLSCSPISGHRSVSWYQQTPGQGLQFLFEYFSETQRNKGNFPGRFSGRQFSNSRSEMNVSTLELGDSALYLCASSLAPGTGSGETQYFGPGTRLLVL.

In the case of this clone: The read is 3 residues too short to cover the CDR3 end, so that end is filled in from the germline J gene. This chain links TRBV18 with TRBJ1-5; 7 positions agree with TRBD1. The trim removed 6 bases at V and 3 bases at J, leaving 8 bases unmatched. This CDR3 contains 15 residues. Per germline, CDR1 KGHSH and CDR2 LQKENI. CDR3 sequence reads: CASSEQGQANQPQHF. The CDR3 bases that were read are TGTGCCAGCTCGGAGCAAGGACAGGCCAATCAGCCC.